The clone carrying this T cell receptor beta chain appeared a few times. The antigen is not known. This CDR3 comprises 13 residues. V was pared by 5 bases and J by 0 bases, with 4 bases between. In germline, CDR1 is SGHVS, CDR2 FNYEAQ. This record comes from a study of cytomegalovirus exposure and HLA in healthy donors. Study-wide findings and caveats: Reported findings show TCR beta sequences accurately forecast HLA-A and HLA-B alleles in most subjects. A later analysis linked a missense DCLRE1C variant to TCR beta V- and J-gene trimming. In terms of immune exposure information, only CMV serostatus was available.

The PCR was carried out with 60 Vbeta primers and 13 Jbeta primers. Measured with immunoSEQ multiplex PCR; TCRdb has only the in-frame clones, and not every one. This sample carries under 200,000 clones, roughly four fifths of them seen once, and the ten largest clones take about 1.9%. Input material: PBMCs. The chain combines TRBV7-6 with TRBJ2-2; D unresolved. This TCR was sampled from a woman aged 18-35 years in good health and CMV-seropositive. The CDR3 spells CASSVSNTGELFF. CDR3 DNA sequence: TGTGCCAGCAGCGTCTCGAACACCGGGGAGCTGTTTTTT.